This entry lists 11 T cell receptor beta chains sequenced from one sample in a study of prognosis after radiotherapy for stage I lung cancer. The TCR beta CDR3 region was amplified from genomic DNA, with two rounds of multiplex PCR being used for the amplification. The use of primers specific to each TRBV and TRBJ gene characterized first-round PCR. TCRdb itself ran the multiplex PCR reads through MiXCR, one entry per CDR3 protein. The sample holds 15,000 to 20,000 distinct CDR3 sequences, about a third seen once. Sequenced material: PBMCs, taken before or after stereotactic body radiation therapy (not recorded which). Every receptor here comes from a donor aged 50 or older with non-small cell lung cancer.

The gene calls are TRBV6-2 or TRBV6-3 and TRBJ2-1; 13 bases are shared with TRBD2. V dropped 0 bases and J dropped 2; count of bases not matched to a gene: 1. The CDR3 runs to 17 residues. The V gene's germline CDR1 is MNHEY and CDR2 SVGEGT. CDR3 sequence reads: CASSYSGLAGAYNEQFF. The CDR3 DNA follows: TGTGCCAGCAGTTACTCTGGACTAGCGGGAGCCTACAATGAGCAGTTCTTC.

As concerns this clonotype: At one of its ends the junction is not consistent with the germline gene, which may arise from a read error. The J gene is TRBJ2-5, the V gene TRBV19; weak D call: TRBD2 (6 bases). This CDR3 spans 13 amino acids. Germline V gene data show CDR1 as LNHDA and CDR2 as SQIVND (reference sequence). In DNA, the CDR3 is TGTGCCAGTAGTATAAGACTAGAGGAGATCCAGTACTTC. Translated, it gives CASSIRLEEIQYF.

This clonotype was seen repeatedly, ten times or more. The chain combines TRBV27 with TRBJ2-5; no clear D gene. Germline V lookup: CDR1 MNHEY, CDR2 SMNVEV (reference sequence). Trimming pared 1 base from V and 7 bases from J, leaving 16 bases between. The CDR3 totals 15 residues. This CDR3 is CASSLLGLVPGTQYF. CDR3 in DNA: TGTGCCAGCAGTTTATTAGGGCTTGTGCCGGGGACCCAGTACTTC.

This clonotype came up once. Since a far larger clone is one base different, this is likely a read error. This CDR3 reads CASSYSVGVGQDTQYF. The CDR3 DNA reads as TGTGCCAGCAGTTACTCGGTTGGGGTCGGGCAAGATACGCAGTATTTT. This sequence joins TRBV6-6 and TRBJ2-3; D is undetermined. V lost 0 bases and J lost 5, with 15 bases in between. The CDR3 consists of 16 residues. The V gene's germline CDR1 is MNHNY and CDR2 SVGAGI (reference sequence).

This clonotype was recorded at least ten times. The CDR3 DNA reads as TGCGCCAGCAGCGAGAACAGGGCTGATATGACTGAAGCTTTCTTT. Translated, it gives CASSENRADMTEAFF. The chain is built from TRBV4-1 and TRBJ1-1; D may be TRBD1 (6 bases). The germline gives CDR1 MGHRA, CDR2 YSYEKL. Deletions cut 5 bases from V and 5 bases from J, with 18 bases between. The CDR3 extends over 15 amino acids.

This clonotype was counted at least ten times. The rearrangement joins TRBV27 to TRBJ2-2; the match to TRBD2 covers 7 bases. The ends lost 4 bases at V and 5 bases at J; junction bases unmatched: 10. Germline V gene data show CDR1 as MNHEY and CDR2 as SMNVEV (reference sequence). The length of the CDR3 is 16 residues. The CDR3 here is CASSSPWREKTGELFF. CDR3 nucleotide sequence: TGTGCCAGCAGTTCACCGTGGCGGGAGAAAACCGGGGAGCTGTTTTTT.

Ten or more counts support this clonotype. A read error may account for a junction end that differs from germline. The rearrangement joins TRBV7-9 to TRBJ2-1; D is undetermined. The CDR3 loop spans 15 amino acids. The germline V gene has CDR1 SEHNR and CDR2 FQNEAQ (reference sequence). The CDR3 sequence: CASSLEGGSYNGQFF. As DNA, the CDR3 is TGTGCCAGCAGCTTAGAGGGTGGCTCCTACAATGGGCAGTTCTTC.

This clonotype was detected only once. The J gene is TRBJ2-5, the V gene TRBV5-4; TRBD1 aligns across 7 bases. V shed 3 bases, J shed 5 bases, and the junction held 16 bases outside the gene matches. Germline V gives CDR1 SGHNT, CDR2 YYREEE (reference sequence). This CDR3 comprises 17 residues. The CDR3 spells CASSSSRRQGILETQYF. Written as DNA, the CDR3 is TGTGCCAGCAGCTCGTCAAGGAGACAGGGTATTTTGGAGACCCAGTACTTC.

This clonotype came up many times. The rearrangement joins TRBV5-5 to TRBJ2-7; 9 bases are shared with TRBD1. CDR1 SGHKS and CDR2 YYEKEE come from the germline V gene (reference sequence). V shed 3 bases and J 4 bases; nucleotides not matched to a gene: 2. The CDR3 consists of 13 residues. DNA of the CDR3: TGTGCCAGCAGCTATGACAGGGGGTACGAGCAGTACTTC. Protein sequence: CASSYDRGYEQYF.

This clonotype was seen repeatedly, ten times or more. The V gene is TRBV20-1, the J gene TRBJ2-7, with D unclear. The CDR3 has 11 amino acids. Germline CDR1 DFQATT, CDR2 SNEGSKA (reference sequence). V was pared by 2 bases and J by 6 bases, with 8 bases between. DNA for the CDR3: TGCAGTGCTAGACTTTTCGCCGAGCAGTACTTC. It is translated as CSARLFAEQYF.

The J gene is TRBJ2-7, the V gene TRBV2; a weak D match, TRBD2 (5 bases). V lost 2 bases and J lost 3, with 17 bases in between. CDR1 is SNHLY and CDR2 is FYNNEI in the germline V gene. The length of the CDR3 is 16 residues. The CDR3 sequence is CASSETATTPFYEQYF. Written as DNA, the CDR3 is TGTGCCAGCAGTGAAACGGCGACTACCCCCTTCTACGAGCAGTACTTC.